This T cell receptor (beta chain) derives from a study of shared clonotypes between healthy human individuals. Points from the study as a whole: Sampling was confined to blood; repertoires within tissues likely differ. A small donor pool kept down the genetic and exposure-history diversity that was represented.

Some 32,000 T cell genomes, or about 300 ng DNA, went into replicate PCRs of unsorted PBMC. Repertoires were generated with immunoSEQ multiplex PCR, while TCRdb's copy carries only in-frame clones and drops some. The sample holds a few hundred thousand clones, about 80% seen once. Losses at the gene ends were 5 bases for V and 4 bases for J; bases not matched to a gene: 11. The germline gives CDR1 SGHTA, CDR2 FQGNSA. This CDR3 comprises 16 residues. This clone was observed a single time. Its antigen is unknown. The J gene is TRBJ2-3, the V gene TRBV7-2; 8 bases agree with TRBD2. The TCR sequence derives from a woman aged 40 to 50 in good health. Some clones in this sample may be carry-over from other donors' samples. Sequenced material: PBMCs. The CDR3 DNA sequence: TGTGCCAGCAGCCCCCGGGGGGGACACGTCCCAGATACGCAGTATTTT. As protein: CASSPRGGHVPDTQYF.